A selection of T cell receptor beta chains follows, all from one sample in a study of identical twins. Using its own MiXCR run on the 5' RACE reads, TCRdb lists one record per CDR3 protein. The sample has under 800,000 distinct CDR3 sequences, 21% seen once; the top ten hold approximately 4.5%. These same records also appear under a second study, on T cells expressing NK-cell markers.

The sample was PBMCs. These receptors all come from a woman under 30 in good health. Each CDR3 is given with its conserved first and last residue. Fields, in order: J gene, V gene, D gene, clone size, CDR3 DNA, CDR3 protein. A D gene is named only where the DNA matches it firmly. Only some rows state a clone size, as once, few, many or a class for expanded clones.

TRBJ2-7 | TRBV12-3/TRBV12-4 | TRBD1 | few | TGTGCCAGCAGATCCGGGACAGGGGTGAAGTACTTC | CASRSGTGVKYF
TRBJ2-1 | TRBV7-3 | . | few | TGTGCCAGCAGTACACGGGGGACCCCCTACAATGAGCAGTTCTTC | CASSTRGTPYNEQFF
TRBJ2-4 | TRBV5-1 | . | . | TGCGCCAGCAGCTTGGGACCGGGAGCCAAAAACATTCAGTACTTC | CASSLGPGAKNIQYF
TRBJ2-3 | TRBV6-5 | . | few | TGTGCCAGCAGGTACTTCGACAGGCCAGATACGCAGTATTTT | CASRYFDRPDTQYF
TRBJ2-1 | TRBV20-1 | . | few | TGCAGTGCTATGGACCCGAAGCCCCCCTACAATGAGCAGTTCTTC | CSAMDPKPPYNEQFF
TRBJ2-3 | TRBV7-9 | . | . | TGTGCCAGCAAGCTACAGGGAGAGAGGAATACGCAGTATTTT | CASKLQGERNTQYF
TRBJ2-1 | TRBV4-3 | TRBD2 | many | TGCGCCAGCAGCCAAGAGGAAGCGGGAGGCTTGAATGAGCAGTTCTTC | CASSQEEAGGLNEQFF
TRBJ2-7 | TRBV7-3 | TRBD1 | . | TGTGCCAGCAGCCTGGACAGGGACAACGAGCAGTACTTC | CASSLDRDNEQYF
TRBJ2-2 | TRBV25-1 | TRBD2 | . | TGTGCCAGCAGTACCCTAGCGGAATTGAACACCGGGGAGCTGTTTTTT | CASSTLAELNTGELFF
TRBJ2-5 | TRBV12-3/TRBV12-4 | TRBD2 | . | TGTGCCAGCAGTTTAAAGGGGCGAGCGGGAGGGCTGTCTGTCCAAGAGACCCAGTACTTC | CASSLKGRAGGLSVQETQYF
TRBJ2-7 | TRBV5-6 | . | few | TGTGCCAGCACCTCTGCCGACAGCTACGAGCAGTACTTC | CASTSADSYEQYF
TRBJ2-7 | TRBV9 | . | . | TGTGCCAGCAGCGCTCAGCAAGAGGCTAACGAGCAGTACTTC | CASSAQQEANEQYF
TRBJ2-7 | TRBV25-1 | . | few | TGTGCCAGCATGTACAACTACGAGCAGTACTTC | CASMYNYEQYF
TRBJ2-2 | TRBV5-1 | TRBD2 | . | TGCGCCACCAGCATAGCGGGTGGTACCGGGGAGCTGTTTTTT | CATSIAGGTGELFF
TRBJ2-1 | TRBV25-1 | TRBD2 | few | TGTGCCAGCACCGGGACTAGCGGAAACTCCTACAATGAGCAGTTCTTC | CASTGTSGNSYNEQFF
TRBJ2-7 | TRBV6-5 | . | . | TGTGCCAGCAGTTACTCGAGGATGGGAAACCAGCAGTACTTC | CASSYSRMGNQQYF
TRBJ2-1 | TRBV20-1 | TRBD2 | few | TGCAGTGCTAGAGATGGGACTAGTCAGAATGAGCAGTTCTTC | CSARDGTSQNEQFF
TRBJ2-3 | TRBV20-1 | . | . | TGCAGTGCCAGGGCGGACACAGATACGCAGTATTTT | CSARADTDTQYF
TRBJ2-6 | TRBV5-1 | . | . | TGCGCCAGCCAACTCGGACAGTTCTCTGGGGCCAACGTCCTGACTTTC | CASQLGQFSGANVLTF
TRBJ2-7 | TRBV10-3 | . | few | TGTGCCATCAGTGCGGGAGACGAGCAGTACTTC | CAISAGDEQYF
TRBJ1-2 | TRBV20-1 | . | few | TGCAGTGCTCCCCACCTCCGGGGCCGCCAAACTAACTATGGCTACACCTTC | CSAPHLRGRQTNYGYTF
TRBJ1-5 | TRBV7-2 | . | . | TGTGCCAGCAGCTTAGGCCTACAGGGGCCCCAGCATTTT | CASSLGLQGPQHF
TRBJ2-4 | TRBV7-3 | TRBD2 | few | TGTGCCAGCAGTCCCAGCGGGGCGGGGGGTCAAAACATTCAGTACTTC | CASSPSGAGGQNIQYF
TRBJ2-1 | TRBV5-1 | TRBD2 | . | TGCGCCAGCAGCGGTTTTGCAGGGAGGGACAATGAGCAGTTCTTC | CASSGFAGRDNEQFF
TRBJ2-7 | TRBV7-8 | . | . | TGTGCCAGCAGCCCGCCCGGACCGTACGAGCAGTACTTC | CASSPPGPYEQYF
TRBJ2-2 | TRBV20-1 | TRBD2 | few | TGCAGTGCTAGTCTGACTAGCGGAAACACCGGGGAGCTGTTTTTT | CSASLTSGNTGELFF
TRBJ2-3 | TRBV29-1 | TRBD1 | few | TGCAGCGTGGGACAGGGGGGAATCACAGATACGCAGTATTTT | CSVGQGGITDTQYF
TRBJ2-3 | TRBV18 | TRBD2 | few | TGTGCCAGCTCACCCCTAGCGGGGCCGACCACAGATACGCAGTATTTT | CASSPLAGPTTDTQYF
TRBJ2-7 | TRBV9 | . | many | TGTGCCAGCAGCTTTACGGCGTTCTCCTACGAGCAGTACTTC | CASSFTAFSYEQYF
TRBJ2-1 | TRBV6-5 | TRBD2 | few | TGTGCCAGCAGTTCCTCCTCTCGGGGGGATGAGCAGTTCTTC | CASSSSSRGDEQFF
TRBJ2-5 | TRBV7-9 | . | once | TGTGCCAGCAGCCCTCTGGGACTCGAAGGGACCCAGTACTTC | CASSPLGLEGTQYF
TRBJ2-7 | TRBV6-2/TRBV6-3 | TRBD2 | many | TGTGCCAGCCTCCACCCCCGGACTAGCGGGACCTACGAGCAGTACTTC | CASLHPRTSGTYEQYF
TRBJ2-7 | TRBV3-1 | TRBD2 | . | TGTGCCAGCAGCCAAGTACGTGGGACTAGCGGCTACGAGCAGTACTTC | CASSQVRGTSGYEQYF
TRBJ2-2 | TRBV20-1 | TRBD2 | . | TGCAGTGCTAGAGAAGGATCGGTTAGCGGGAGAGTCCGCACCGGGGAGCTGTTTTTT | CSAREGSVSGRVRTGELFF
TRBJ2-3 | TRBV20-1 | TRBD2 | few | TGCAGTGCCGGGACTAGCGGGATGAATACGCAGTATTTT | CSAGTSGMNTQYF
TRBJ2-5 | TRBV18 | TRBD1 | . | TGTGCCAGCTCACCGGTCATCAGGGGGCAAGAGACCCAGTACTTC | CASSPVIRGQETQYF
TRBJ2-3 | TRBV10-3 | . | many | TGTGCCATCAGCCGGGACCAAGATACGCAGTATTTT | CAISRDQDTQYF
TRBJ2-1 | TRBV15 | TRBD2 | few | TGTGCCACCAGCAGAGTGGCGGGAGGATCGTATGAGCAGTTCTTC | CATSRVAGGSYEQFF
TRBJ1-2 | TRBV5-1 | . | few | TGCGCCAGCAGCTTGGACCAGGGACGGAACTATGGCTACACCTTC | CASSLDQGRNYGYTF
TRBJ2-2 | TRBV5-1 | TRBD1 | . | TGCGCCAGCAAGGGACAGATGAACACCGGGGAGCTGTTTTTT | CASKGQMNTGELFF
TRBJ1-1 | TRBV20-1 | TRBD1 | few | TGCAGTGCCAACACCGGGACAGACGAAGCTTTCTTT | CSANTGTDEAFF
TRBJ2-1 | TRBV5-4 | . | . | TGTGCCAGCAGCCGCGGTGGGCCGCTGAGCTCCTACAATGAGCAGTTCTTC | CASSRGGPLSSYNEQFF
TRBJ1-1 | TRBV6-1 | TRBD1 | . | TGTGCCAGCAGTGACCAACCGACAGGGATTGGCACTGAAGCTTTCTTT | CASSDQPTGIGTEAFF
TRBJ1-5 | TRBV12-3/TRBV12-4 | . | few | TGTGCCAGCAGTTTAGCGAACAGATATCAGCCCCAGCATTTT | CASSLANRYQPQHF
TRBJ1-5 | TRBV4-2 | . | . | TGTGCCAGCAGCCAAGGAAGCAGGGAACCAAATCAGCCCCAGCATTTT | CASSQGSREPNQPQHF
TRBJ2-7 | TRBV20-1 | TRBD2 | few | TGCAGTGCTAGCAGGGCTAGCGGGAGTGTTTACGAGCAGTACTTC | CSASRASGSVYEQYF
TRBJ2-7 | TRBV5-1 | . | many | TGCGCCAGCAGCTTGATGCAGGGGTCCTACGAGCAGTACTTC | CASSLMQGSYEQYF
TRBJ2-7 | TRBV7-2 | TRBD2 | . | TGTGCCTTCAGTTTAGCGCGTCTAGCGGGGGGACCTTCCTACGAGCAGTACTTC | CAFSLARLAGGPSYEQYF
TRBJ2-1 | TRBV11-1 | TRBD1 | . | TGTGCCAGCAGCTTAAGTGTCTCCGGGACAGAAACTTACAATGAGCAGTTCTTC | CASSLSVSGTETYNEQFF
TRBJ2-1 | TRBV13 | TRBD2 | . | TGTGCCAGCGAGGAGCGGGATGGGAAAGAGCAGTTCTTC | CASEERDGKEQFF
TRBJ2-3 | TRBV10-1 | . | . | TGCGCCAGCAGTGAATGGACTAGCACAGATACGCAGTATTTT | CASSEWTSTDTQYF
TRBJ2-7 | TRBV30 | TRBD2 | . | TGTGCCTGGAGTCCCCTAGCGGGAGGAGCCTACGAGCAGTACTTC | CAWSPLAGGAYEQYF
TRBJ2-7 | TRBV7-8 | . | . | TGTGCCAGCAGCCCCGCCTTATTAGGCGAGCAGTACTTC | CASSPALLGEQYF
TRBJ1-6 | TRBV7-9 | . | . | TGTGCCAGCAGCTTAGTTGGTCACAGGCCGAATTCACCCCTCCACTTT | CASSLVGHRPNSPLHF
TRBJ1-3 | TRBV12-3/TRBV12-4 | TRBD1 | many | TGTGCCAGCAGTCGGGACAGGGTCGCTGGAAACACCATATATTTT | CASSRDRVAGNTIYF
TRBJ2-5 | TRBV29-1 | TRBD1 | few | TGCAGCGTTGAGGACAGGCTGTACCAAGAGACCCAGTACTTC | CSVEDRLYQETQYF
TRBJ2-3 | TRBV5-1 | . | . | TGCGCCAGCAGCTTGGCCGGAACTGCCACAGATACGCAGTATTTT | CASSLAGTATDTQYF